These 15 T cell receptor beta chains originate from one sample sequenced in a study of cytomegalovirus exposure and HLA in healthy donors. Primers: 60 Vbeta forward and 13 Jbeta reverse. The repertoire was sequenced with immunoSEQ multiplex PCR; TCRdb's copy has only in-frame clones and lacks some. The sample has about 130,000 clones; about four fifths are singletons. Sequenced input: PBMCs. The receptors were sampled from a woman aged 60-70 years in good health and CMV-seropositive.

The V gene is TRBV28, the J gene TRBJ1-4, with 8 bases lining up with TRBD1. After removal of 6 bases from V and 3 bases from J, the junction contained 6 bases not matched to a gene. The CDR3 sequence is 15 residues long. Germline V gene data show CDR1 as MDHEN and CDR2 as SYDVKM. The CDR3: CASRRPGGSNEKLFF. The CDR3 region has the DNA TGTGCCAGCAGAAGACCAGGGGGCTCTAATGAAAAACTGTTTTTT.

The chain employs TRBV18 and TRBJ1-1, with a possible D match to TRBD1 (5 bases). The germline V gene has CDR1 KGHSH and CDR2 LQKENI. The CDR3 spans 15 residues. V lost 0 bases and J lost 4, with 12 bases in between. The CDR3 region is CASSPPPPGGTEAFF. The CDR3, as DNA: TGTGCCAGCTCACCACCCCCCCCCGGGGGCACTGAAGCTTTCTTT.

The DNA of the CDR3 is TGTGCCAGCAGTCCGAGCACAGATACGCAGTATTTT. Its translation: CASSPSTDTQYF. The gene calls are TRBV27 and TRBJ2-3; D uncertain. The V gene's germline CDR1 is MNHEY and CDR2 SMNVEV (reference sequence). V dropped 5 bases and J dropped 0 bases, with 3 bases sitting between them. This CDR3 region has 12 residues.

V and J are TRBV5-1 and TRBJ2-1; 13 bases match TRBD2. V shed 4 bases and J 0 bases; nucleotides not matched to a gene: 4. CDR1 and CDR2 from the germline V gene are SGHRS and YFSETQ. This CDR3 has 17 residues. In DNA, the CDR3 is TGCGCCAGCAGCCCCCGGACTAGCGGGAGCTCCTACAATGAGCAGTTCTTC. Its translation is CASSPRTSGSSYNEQFF. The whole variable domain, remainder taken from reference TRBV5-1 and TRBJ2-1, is KAGVTQTPRYLIKTRGQQVTLSCSPISGHRSVSWYQQTPGQGLQFLFEYFSETQRNKGNFPGRFSGRQFSNSRSEMNVSTLELGDSALYLCASSPRTSGSSYNEQFFGPGTRLTVL.

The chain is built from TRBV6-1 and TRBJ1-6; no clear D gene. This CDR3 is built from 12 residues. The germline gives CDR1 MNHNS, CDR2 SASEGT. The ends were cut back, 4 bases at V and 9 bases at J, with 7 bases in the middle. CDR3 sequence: CASSGDGSPLHF. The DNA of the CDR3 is TGTGCCAGCAGTGGCGATGGTTCACCCCTCCACTTT.

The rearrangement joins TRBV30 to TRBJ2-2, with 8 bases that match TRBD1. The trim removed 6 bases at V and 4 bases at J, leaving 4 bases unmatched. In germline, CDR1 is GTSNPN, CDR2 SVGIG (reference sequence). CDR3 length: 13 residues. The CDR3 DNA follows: TGTGCCTGCAGGGGGCATAGCACCGGGGAGCTGTTTTTT. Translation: CACRGHSTGELFF.

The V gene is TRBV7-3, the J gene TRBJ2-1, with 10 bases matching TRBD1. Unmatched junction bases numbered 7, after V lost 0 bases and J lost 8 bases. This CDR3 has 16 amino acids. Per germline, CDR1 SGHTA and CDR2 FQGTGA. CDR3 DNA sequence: TGTGCCAGCAGCTTAACCGCGACAGGGGGCGTGGATGAGCAGTTCTTC. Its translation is CASSLTATGGVDEQFF.

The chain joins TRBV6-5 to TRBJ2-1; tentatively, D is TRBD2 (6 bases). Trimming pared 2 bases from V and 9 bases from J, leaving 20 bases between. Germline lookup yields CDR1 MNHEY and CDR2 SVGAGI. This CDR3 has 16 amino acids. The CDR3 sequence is CASSYELAISNREQFF. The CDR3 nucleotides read TGTGCCAGCAGTTACGAACTAGCAATATCAAACCGTGAGCAGTTCTTC.

The CDR3 loop reads CASRLTTGWWNEQFF. CDR3 sequence (DNA): TGTGCCAGCAGATTGACGACAGGTTGGTGGAATGAGCAGTTCTTC. This chain connects TRBV7-2 to TRBJ2-1, with D maybe TRBD1 (6 bases). The CDR3 runs 15 residues. V was clipped by 6 bases and J by 7 bases, with 19 bases between them. CDR1 and CDR2 from the germline V gene are SGHTA and FQGNSA.

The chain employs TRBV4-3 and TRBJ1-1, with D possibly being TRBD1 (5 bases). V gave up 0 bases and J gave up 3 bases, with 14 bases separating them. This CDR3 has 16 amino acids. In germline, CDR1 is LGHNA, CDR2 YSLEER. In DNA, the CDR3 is TGCGCCAGCAGCCAAGAGGGGGGAATGGCCTACACTGAAGCTTTCTTT. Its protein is CASSQEGGMAYTEAFF.

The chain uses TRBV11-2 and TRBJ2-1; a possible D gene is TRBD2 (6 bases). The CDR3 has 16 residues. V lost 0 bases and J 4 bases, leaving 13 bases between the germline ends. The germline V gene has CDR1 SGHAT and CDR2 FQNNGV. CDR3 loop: CASSLDGTGVYNEQFF. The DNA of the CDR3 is TGTGCCAGCAGCTTAGACGGCACGGGGGTGTACAATGAGCAGTTCTTC.

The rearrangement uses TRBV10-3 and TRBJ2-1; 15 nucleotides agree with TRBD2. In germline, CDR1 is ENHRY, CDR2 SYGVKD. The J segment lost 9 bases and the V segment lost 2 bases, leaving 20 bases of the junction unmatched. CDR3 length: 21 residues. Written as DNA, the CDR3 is TGTGCCATCAGTGAGGGTCAAGGACTGCGGACTAGCGGGGGGGCCGTGTTTGAGCAGTTCTTC. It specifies CAISEGQGLRTSGGAVFEQFF.

The CDR3, as DNA: TGTGCCAGCAGCTTACTGTTGTCAGGGAAGGTTGATACGCAGTATTTT. Translating it yields CASSLLLSGKVDTQYF. The chain carries TRBV7-2 and TRBJ2-3; TRBD1 might be the D (5 bases). Looked up from germline, CDR1 is SGHTA and CDR2 is FQGNSA. CDR3 length: 16 residues. Trimming removed 2 bases at V and 6 bases at J, with 18 bases between.

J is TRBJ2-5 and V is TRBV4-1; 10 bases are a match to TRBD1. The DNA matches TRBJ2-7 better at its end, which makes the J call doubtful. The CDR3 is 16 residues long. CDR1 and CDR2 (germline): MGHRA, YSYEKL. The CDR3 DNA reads TGCGCCAGCAGCCCTTTCCGGGACAGGGGTTCCTACGAGCAGTACTTC. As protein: CASSPFRDRGSYEQYF.

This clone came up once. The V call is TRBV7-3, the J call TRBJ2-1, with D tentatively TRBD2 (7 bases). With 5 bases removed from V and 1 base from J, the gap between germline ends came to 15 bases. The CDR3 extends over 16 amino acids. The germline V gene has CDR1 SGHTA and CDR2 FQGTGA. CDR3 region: CASSQGGAASYNEQFF. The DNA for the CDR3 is TGTGCCAGCAGCCAAGGGGGGGCAGCTTCCTACAATGAGCAGTTCTTC.